A selection of T cell receptor beta chains follows, all from one sample in a study of blood T cell repertoires in COVID-19. Here immunoSEQ multiplex PCR was the method, and the copy in TCRdb shows in-frame clones only, minus some. Found here are about 200,000 clones, about 83% of them singletons; the top ten hold around 6%. Sequencing was done on a sample of PBMCs or T cells enriched from blood (not recorded which). The receptors were gathered from a middle-aged man with acute COVID-19. CDR3s include the opening cysteine and the closing phenylalanine or tryptophan. Each record gives: J gene, D gene, V gene, clone size, CDR3 protein, CDR3 DNA. A D gene is named only where the DNA matches it firmly. Clone size appears in some rows only: once, few, many, or a class for an expanded clone.

TRBJ2-7,TRBD1,TRBV3-1/TRBV3-2,-,CASSPTWTGDAEQYF,TGTGCCAGCAGCCCAACTTGGACAGGGGATGCCGAGCAGTACTTC
TRBJ1-4,-,TRBV5-4,-,CASSPQDGKLFF,TGTGCCAGCAGCCCCCAGGATGGGAAACTGTTTTTT
TRBJ1-1,-,TRBV6-6,-,CASSYRIESGTEAFF,TGTGCCAGCAGTTACAGGATAGAGTCGGGCACTGAAGCTTTCTTT
TRBJ2-1,-,TRBV4-1,-,CASSMRATYNEQFF,TGCGCCAGCAGCATGAGGGCGACCTACAATGAGCAGTTCTTC
TRBJ1-4,-,TRBV7-2,-,CASSSGPRAEKLFF,TGTGCCAGCAGCTCCGGGCCGCGGGCTGAAAAACTGTTTTTT
TRBJ2-5,TRBD2,TRBV9,once,CASSVAGGGSGSSETQYF,TGTGCCAGCAGCGTAGCTGGAGGGGGTAGCGGGAGTTCTGAGACCCAGTACTTC
TRBJ2-3,TRBD2,TRBV7-6,-,CASSWGLAGGIAADTQYF,TGTGCCAGCAGCTGGGGACTAGCGGGAGGGATAGCCGCAGATACGCAGTATTTT
TRBJ1-2,-,TRBV9,-,CASSVAGRTNYGYTF,TGTGCCAGCAGCGTAGCTGGGAGGACTAACTATGGCTACACCTTC
TRBJ1-2,-,TRBV6-2/TRBV6-3,-,CASSPTGANYGYTF,TGTGCCAGCAGTCCCACCGGGGCTAACTATGGCTACACCTTC
TRBJ2-1,-,TRBV25-1,-,CASSAGTDVNEQFF,TGTGCCAGTAGTGCGGGGACTGACGTAAATGAGCAGTTCTTC
TRBJ2-1,-,TRBV21-1,-,CASKRVDRGSYNEQFF,TGTGCCAGCAAACGGGTGGACAGGGGATCCTACAATGAGCAGTTCTTC
TRBJ1-4,-,TRBV11-2,-,CASSLDFAGRVDEKLFF,TGTGCCAGCAGCTTAGATTTTGCGGGGAGGGTTGATGAAAAACTGTTTTTT
TRBJ2-3,-,TRBV11-3,-,CASSFVGPMGADTQYF,TGTGCCAGCAGCTTTGTAGGGCCCATGGGAGCAGATACGCAGTATTTT
TRBJ2-3,TRBD2,TRBV24-1,-,CATSDMTSGATTDTQYF,TGTGCCACCAGTGACATGACTAGCGGAGCGACAACAGATACGCAGTATTTT
TRBJ1-6,-,TRBV7-9,-,CASSSLGGLESPLHF,TGTGCCAGCAGCTCCCTCGGGGGACTGGAATCACCCCTCCACTTT
TRBJ2-5,TRBD2,TRBV2,-,CASSDGTSGRRETQYF,TGTGCCAGCAGTGATGGGACTAGCGGGAGACGGGAGACCCAGTACTTC
TRBJ2-5,-,TRBV24-1,-,CATSDSTGWGQETQYF,TGTGCCACCAGTGATTCGACAGGATGGGGGCAAGAGACCCAGTACTTC
TRBJ2-7,TRBD2,TRBV20-1,-,CSASGRLAGLYEQYF,TGCAGTGCAAGTGGGAGACTAGCGGGACTGTACGAGCAGTACTTC
TRBJ1-5,-,TRBV30,-,CAWRDNLNQPQHF,TGTGCCTGGAGGGACAACCTTAATCAGCCCCAGCATTTT
TRBJ2-4,-,TRBV28,-,CASSRTDLAKNIQYF,TGTGCCAGCAGCCGGACAGACCTAGCCAAAAACATTCAGTACTTC
TRBJ1-4,TRBD1,TRBV25-1,-,CASSESSGRGLRLFF,TGTGCCAGCAGTGAATCGTCAGGCAGGGGGCTAAGGTTGTTTTTT
TRBJ1-1,-,TRBV9,-,CASSEGQLNTEAFF,TGTGCCAGCAGCGAGGGACAACTGAACACTGAAGCTTTCTTT
TRBJ2-1,TRBD1,TRBV11-2,-,CASSLGGDEQFF,TGTGCCAGCAGCCTAGGGGGCGATGAGCAGTTCTTC
TRBJ2-4,TRBD1,TRBV7-3,-,CASSSTFGTGRGADIQYF,TGTGCCAGCAGCTCTACCTTCGGGACAGGTAGGGGGGCGGACATTCAGTACTTC
TRBJ2-2,TRBD2,TRBV6-6,-,CASSLAGVTGELFF,TGTGCCAGCAGTTTAGCGGGGGTGACCGGGGAGCTGTTTTTT